The 31 T cell receptor beta chains given below trace back to one sample, sequenced in a study of T cells in Graves' hyperthyroidism and ophthalmopathy. Amplification targeted TCR beta CDR3 regions from RNA transcripts. The HTBI primer set was used in a first-round RT-PCR of the TCR CDR3. One entry per CDR3 protein, called by TCRdb with MiXCR from the multiplex PCR reads. The sample holds 700,000 to 850,000 distinct CDR3 sequences, approximately 40% seen once. The sequencing input was blood. The receptors derive from a middle-aged woman with Graves' hyperthyroidism.

CDR3 in amino acids: CASSPGLADRNEQFF. The CDR3 DNA follows: TGTGCCAGCAGCCCGGGACTAGCGGACCGCAATGAGCAGTTCTTC. This sequence joins TRBV7-7 and TRBJ2-7; 11 bases align to TRBD2. The J call is uncertain, as TRBJ2-1 better fits the DNA end. Germline V gene data show CDR1 as SSHAT and CDR2 as FNYEAQ (reference sequence). The length of the CDR3 is 15 residues.

This clonotype was counted only a few times. Here the CDR3 DNA reads TGCAGTGCTAGGGACAGAACCGCGGGCACTGAAGCTTTCTTT. Translation gives CSARDRTAGTEAFF. The gene calls are TRBV20-1 and TRBJ1-1; TRBD1 might be the D (6 bases). Germline loops: CDR1 DFQATT, CDR2 SNEGSKA (reference sequence). Between the trimmed V and J ends, which lost 3 bases and 4 bases, there was a span of 15 bases. The CDR3 sequence is 14 residues long.

Concerning this clonotype: Being one base from a much bigger clone, this may be a read error. The chain uses TRBV7-2 and TRBJ1-6; D unclear. V was clipped by 3 bases and J by 7 bases, with 16 bases between them. CDR1 and CDR2 from the germline V gene are SGHTA and FQGNSA. This CDR3 region has 16 residues. The CDR3 sequence: CASSLSSGPANSPLHF. The CDR3 coding sequence is TGTGCCAGCAGCTTGTCCTCCGGACCAGCCAATTCACCCCTCCACTTT.

This clonotype appeared many times. The chain joins TRBV29-1 to TRBJ2-7; 8 nucleotides match TRBD1. CDR1 and CDR2 (germline): SQVTM, ANQGSEA. CDR3 length: 13 residues. With V trimmed by 6 bases and J by 0 bases, 4 bases remained unmatched. DNA of the CDR3: TGCAGCGTCATGGGACAGGCCTCCTACGAGCAGTACTTC. Its protein product is CSVMGQASYEQYF.

The chain recombines TRBV20-1 with TRBJ2-5; a possible D gene is TRBD2 (7 bases). There are 14 residues in the CDR3. Germline assignment: CDR1 DFQATT and CDR2 SNEGSKA (reference sequence). The V end lost 3 bases, the J end lost 3 bases, and 14 bases lay between the germline ends. DNA of the CDR3: TGCAGTGCTAGGGGGGGAGGGGGGAAAGAGACCCAGTACTTC. Protein product: CSARGGGGKETQYF.

This clonotype occurred many times. The chain employs TRBV5-5 and TRBJ2-7; D tentatively fits TRBD1 or TRBD2 (5 bases each). The CDR3 runs 13 residues. CDR1 and CDR2 (germline): SGHKS, YYEKEE (reference sequence). V lost 1 base and J 5 bases, leaving 10 bases between the germline ends. CDR3 region: CASSLRGPHEQYF. The CDR3 region has the DNA TGTGCCAGCAGCTTGCGGGGCCCCCACGAGCAGTACTTC.

Concerning this clonotype: This clone may be a read error of a much larger clone one base away. The chain couples TRBV2 to TRBJ2-5, with D possibly matching TRBD2 (6 bases). Germline CDR1 is SNHLY and CDR2 is FYNNEI. CDR3 size: 13 residues. Between the trimmed V and J ends, which lost 2 bases and 6 bases, there was a span of 10 bases. CDR3 region: CASSEFGSKTQYF. CDR3 nucleotides: TGTGCCAGCAGTGAATTCGGGAGTAAGACCCAGTACTTC.

The chain combines TRBV19 with TRBJ1-5; D ambiguous. The CDR3 consists of 17 residues. The V gene's germline CDR1 is LNHDA and CDR2 SQIVND (reference sequence). Trimming stripped 4 bases from V and 0 bases from J, with 16 bases between. The CDR3 DNA follows: TGTGCCAGTAGTACAAACAGCCAACGTTATAGCAATCAGCCCCAGCATTTT. Translation: CASSTNSQRYSNQPQHF.

This clonotype was observed a few times. The rearrangement links TRBV2 to TRBJ2-6; unclear D gene. Per germline, CDR1 SNHLY and CDR2 FYNNEI. V was shortened by 7 bases and J by 0 bases, with 16 bases between the two germline ends. The CDR3 totals 17 residues. CDR3 region: CASIGQMLRSGANVLTF. Written as DNA, the CDR3 is TGTGCCAGCATCGGGCAGATGTTACGCTCTGGGGCCAACGTCCTGACTTTC.

There are many counts of this clonotype. V and J are TRBV2 and TRBJ1-2; no clear D. V was pared by 4 bases and J by 4 bases, with 13 bases between. The CDR3 is made up of 14 amino acids. Germline V gene data show CDR1 as SNHLY and CDR2 as FYNNEI. The CDR3, as DNA: TGTGCCAGCAGTGTCACGGCGCAGCCCTATGGCTACACCTTC. Translation: CASSVTAQPYGYTF.

The rearrangement links TRBV5-1 to TRBJ2-7; D perhaps matches TRBD1 (6 bases). V was cut by 2 bases and J by 4 bases, with 10 bases left in between. This CDR3 comprises 13 residues. Germline-derived CDR1 and CDR2 are SGHRS and YFSETQ. CDR3 in DNA: TGCGCCAGCAGCTTCAGGGGCTGGTACGAGCAGTACTTC. Translation gives CASSFRGWYEQYF.

This clonotype was seen only a few times. The rearrangement uses TRBV7-4 and TRBJ2-7, with 10 bases aligning to TRBD1. V lost 5 bases and J lost 5; bases outside the gene matches: 6. From germline, CDR1 is SGHVT and CDR2 SQSDAQ. The CDR3 has 14 amino acids. The chain's CDR3 is CASSHGQGVNEQYF. The CDR3 DNA reads as TGTGCCAGCAGCCACGGACAGGGGGTCAACGAGCAGTACTTC.

This chain joins TRBV12-5 and TRBJ2-5, with 8 bases fitting TRBD2. The germline V gene has CDR1 LGHNT and CDR2 FRNRAP. This CDR3 has 13 residues. The junction had 5 bases not matched to a gene; V was cut back by 6 bases and J by 5 bases. The CDR3 spells CASGPGLGETQYF. CDR3 bases: TGTGCTAGTGGCCCGGGACTAGGGGAGACCCAGTACTTC. The variable domain in full, with the rest retrieved from reference TRBV12-5 and TRBJ2-5, is DARVTQTPRHKVTEMGQEVTMRCQPILGHNTVFWYRQTMMQGLELLAYFRNRAPLDDSGMPKDRFSAEMPDATLATLKIQPSEPRDSAVYFCASGPGLGETQYFGPGTRLLVL.

This chain links TRBV10-3 with TRBJ2-6; D gene unclear. The V gene lost 8 bases and the J gene lost 0 bases, with 8 bases spanning the gap. CDR1 is ENHRY and CDR2 is SYGVKD in the germline V gene. This CDR3 contains 14 residues. CDR3 bases: TGTGCCATCCTGGGCTTCTCTGGGGCCAACGTCCTGACTTTC. Translating it yields CAILGFSGANVLTF.

This clonotype showed up just a few times. This rearrangement joins TRBV11-3 to TRBJ2-7; D uncertain. Trimming removed 5 bases from V and 7 bases from J, with 9 bases in between. The CDR3 loop spans 11 amino acids. Germline V CDR1 and CDR2: SGHNT, YENEEA. In DNA, the CDR3 is TGTGCCAGCAGCGAACAGTTAGAGCAGTACTTC. It codes for CASSEQLEQYF.

V and J are TRBV19 and TRBJ2-2; the D is unclear. The CDR3 spans 12 residues. V dropped 7 bases and J dropped 2 bases, with 5 bases sitting between them. CDR1 and CDR2 from the germline V gene are LNHDA and SQIVND (reference sequence). CDR3 loop: CASKDNTGELFF. For the CDR3, the DNA is TGTGCCAGTAAGGACAACACCGGGGAGCTGTTTTTT.

The chain carries TRBV10-3 and TRBJ1-1; possibly TRBD1 for D (6 bases). The CDR3 contains 14 residues. Germline V CDR1 and CDR2: ENHRY, SYGVKD. Trimming stripped 10 bases from V and 3 bases from J, with 18 bases between. In DNA, the CDR3 is TGTGCCAGCGGACCCCCCAGGGGTGACACTGAAGCTTTCTTT. As protein: CASGPPRGDTEAFF.

A note on this clonotype: This clone may be a read error of a much larger clone one base away. The chain employs TRBV7-2 and TRBJ1-4, with TRBD1 as a possible D gene (6 bases). CDR1 is SGHTA and CDR2 is FQGNSA in the germline V gene. The CDR3 consists of 11 residues. The chain's CDR3 is CASRGGGKLLF. DNA of the CDR3: TGTGCCAGCCGAGGAGGGGGAAAACTGCTTTTT.

This clonotype was counted between two and nine times. The chain uses TRBV6-1 and TRBJ1-5; no clear D gene. The germline V gene has CDR1 MNHNS and CDR2 SASEGT. Trimming pared 2 bases from V and 3 bases from J, leaving 11 bases between. This CDR3 is 15 amino acids long. This CDR3 is CASSEYRVNNQPQHF. The CDR3 DNA is TGTGCCAGCAGTGAATATCGGGTGAACAATCAGCCCCAGCATTTT.

The chain employs TRBV24-1 and TRBJ2-7, with TRBD2 identical over 13 bases. Germline CDR1 reads KGHDR; CDR2 reads SFDVKD. J was trimmed by 5 bases and V by 3 bases; bases with no gene match: 3. The CDR3 is 15 residues long. CDR3 region: CATSDRTSGSHEQYF. CDR3 nucleotide sequence: TGTGCCACCAGTGATCGGACTAGCGGGAGCCACGAGCAGTACTTC.

Turning to this clonotype: Just one base apart from a much larger clone, this may be a read error. V is TRBV7-2 and J is TRBJ1-6, with D unresolved. The germline V gene encodes CDR1 SGHTA and CDR2 FQGNSA. V was cut by 4 bases and J by 10 bases, with 20 bases left in between. This CDR3 has 16 residues. As DNA, the CDR3 is TGTGCCAGCAGCTCAGACCCCCCCGACCAGCTATCACCCCTCCACTTT. It is translated as CASSSDPPDQLSPLHF.

The chain recombines TRBV27 with TRBJ2-5, with D possibly being TRBD2 (6 bases). Trimming removed 5 bases from V and 4 bases from J, with 17 bases in between. CDR1 MNHEY and CDR2 SMNVEV come from the germline V gene (reference sequence). The CDR3 has 15 amino acids. CDR3 sequence reads: CASSETSHPAETQYF. CDR3 nucleotides: TGTGCCAGCAGTGAGACTAGTCACCCCGCAGAGACCCAGTACTTC.

The chain has TRBV5-1 and TRBJ1-1, with D perhaps TRBD1 (6 bases). Trimming pared 4 bases from V and 7 bases from J, leaving 20 bases between. Looked up from germline, CDR1 is SGHRS and CDR2 is YFSETQ. The length of the CDR3 is 15 residues. The CDR3 is CASSPVITGGGEAFF. DNA for the CDR3: TGCGCCAGCAGCCCTGTTATCACAGGAGGGGGTGAAGCTTTCTTT.

This clonotype was picked up many times. The V gene is TRBV7-9, the J gene TRBJ1-1, with D maybe TRBD1 (6 bases). V was cut by 7 bases and J by 9 bases, with 15 bases left in between. The CDR3 runs 12 residues. The germline CDR1 and CDR2 sequences are SEHNR and FQNEAQ (reference sequence). CDR3: CASMPDRQQAFF. CDR3 nucleotides: TGTGCCAGCATGCCAGACAGGCAGCAAGCTTTCTTT.

This clonotype was detected a few times. The rearrangement links TRBV13 to TRBJ2-5; D perhaps matches TRBD1 (5 bases). This CDR3 contains 15 residues. Between the trimmed V and J ends, which lost 0 bases and 5 bases, there was a span of 13 bases. The germline CDR1 and CDR2 sequences are PRHDT and FYEKMQ (reference sequence). The CDR3 sequence is CASSLGIGAIETQYF. For the CDR3, the DNA is TGTGCCAGCAGCTTAGGCATTGGGGCGATTGAGACCCAGTACTTC.

CDR3 region: CASSHSGPRQGYEQYF. The DNA for the CDR3 is TGTGCCAGCAGTCACTCGGGGCCTCGACAGGGCTACGAGCAGTACTTC. This sequence joins TRBV7-2 and TRBJ2-7, with 7 bases that match TRBD1. This CDR3 spans 16 amino acids. Trimming removed 6 bases from V and 3 bases from J; junction bases left unmatched: 14. CDR1 SGHTA and CDR2 FQGNSA come from the germline V gene.

This clonotype was recorded many times. The chain is built from TRBV2 and TRBJ1-3, with 7 bases aligning to TRBD1. This CDR3 has 15 residues. V dropped 7 bases and J dropped 4; count of bases not matched to a gene: 10. Germline CDR1 and CDR2: SNHLY and FYNNEI. CDR3 region: CASTEQGTGGNTIYF. The CDR3 DNA reads TGTGCCAGCACCGAACAGGGGACGGGAGGAAACACCATATATTTT.

This sequence joins TRBV19 and TRBJ1-5; maybe TRBD1 (5 bases). CDR3 size: 15 residues. Germline CDR1 LNHDA, CDR2 SQIVND (reference sequence). V gave up 2 bases and J gave up 1 base, with 9 bases separating them. CDR3 protein: CASSISWGSNQPQHF. CDR3 nucleotide sequence: TGTGCCAGTAGTATAAGTTGGGGCAGCAATCAGCCCCAGCATTTT.

A few counts support this clonotype. This chain uses TRBV6-5 with TRBJ2-7, with D maybe TRBD1 (5 bases). The CDR3 has 11 residues. Deletions cut 8 bases from V and 2 bases from J, with 7 bases between. Looked up from germline, CDR1 is MNHEY and CDR2 is SVGAGI. CDR3 sequence reads: CASAGTYEQYF. CDR3 sequence (DNA): TGTGCCAGCGCAGGGACCTACGAGCAGTACTTC.

This rearrangement joins TRBV10-3 to TRBJ2-7, with D possibly TRBD2 on 5 matching bases. The germline V and J ends were trimmed by 9 bases and 3 bases, with 18 bases remaining between them. The V gene's germline CDR1 is ENHRY and CDR2 SYGVKD. CDR3 length: 14 amino acids. The CDR3 coding sequence is TGTGCCATTGATCCTACAAGCGGTATCTACGAGCAGTACTTC. Its translation: CAIDPTSGIYEQYF.

This clonotype was seen more than once but under ten times. This chain connects TRBV7-9 to TRBJ1-4; possible D gene TRBD1, 5 bases. The length of the CDR3 is 15 residues. Looked up from germline, CDR1 is SEHNR and CDR2 is FQNEAQ (reference sequence). V lost 6 bases and J 8 bases, leaving 19 bases between the germline ends. CDR3 sequence reads: CASRKNGGFGEKLFF. The CDR3 DNA sequence: TGTGCCAGCAGAAAAAACGGGGGATTCGGCGAAAAACTGTTTTTT.